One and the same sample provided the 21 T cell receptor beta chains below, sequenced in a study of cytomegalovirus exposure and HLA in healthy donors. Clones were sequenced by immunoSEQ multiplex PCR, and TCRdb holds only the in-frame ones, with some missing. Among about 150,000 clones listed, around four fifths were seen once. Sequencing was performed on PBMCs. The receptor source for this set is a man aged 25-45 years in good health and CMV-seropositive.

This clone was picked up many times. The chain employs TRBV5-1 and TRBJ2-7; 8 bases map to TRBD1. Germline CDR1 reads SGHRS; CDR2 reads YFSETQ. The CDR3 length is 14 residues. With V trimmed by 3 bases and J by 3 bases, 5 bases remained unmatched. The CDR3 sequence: CASSSDTGGYEQYF. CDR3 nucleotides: TGCGCCAGCAGCTCGGATACAGGGGGCTACGAGCAGTACTTC.

The chain's CDR3 is CASSRGVGGRDTQYF. The CDR3 nucleotides read TGTGCCAGCAGCCGGGGGGTGGGGGGACGGGATACGCAGTATTTT. The J gene is TRBJ2-3, the V gene TRBV5-4; TRBD2 matches 7 bases. The J segment lost 6 bases and the V segment lost 4 bases, leaving 11 bases of the junction unmatched. From germline, CDR1 is SGHNT and CDR2 YYREEE (reference sequence). The CDR3 covers 15 residues.

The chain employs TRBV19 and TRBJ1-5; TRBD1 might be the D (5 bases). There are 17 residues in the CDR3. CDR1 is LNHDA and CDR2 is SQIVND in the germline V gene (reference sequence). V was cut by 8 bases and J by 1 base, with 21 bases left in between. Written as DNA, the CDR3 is TGTGCCAGTTCAGAAGGGTGGGGCCTATACAGCAATCAGCCCCAGCATTTT. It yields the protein CASSEGWGLYSNQPQHF.

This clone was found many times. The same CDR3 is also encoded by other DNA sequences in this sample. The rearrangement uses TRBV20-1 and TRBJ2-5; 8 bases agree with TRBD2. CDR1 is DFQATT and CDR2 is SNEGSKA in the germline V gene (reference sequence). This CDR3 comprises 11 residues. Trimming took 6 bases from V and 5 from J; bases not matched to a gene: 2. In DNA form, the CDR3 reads TGCAGTGCCGGGAGGGGGGAGACCCAGTACTTC. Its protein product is CSAGRGETQYF.

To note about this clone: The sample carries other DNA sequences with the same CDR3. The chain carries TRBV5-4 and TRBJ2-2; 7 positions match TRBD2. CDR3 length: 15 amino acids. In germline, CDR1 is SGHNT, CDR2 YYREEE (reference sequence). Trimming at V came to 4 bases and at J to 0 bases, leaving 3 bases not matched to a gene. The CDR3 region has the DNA TGTGCCAGCAGCCCCGGGGGGACGAACACCGGGGAGCTGTTTTTT. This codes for CASSPGGTNTGELFF.

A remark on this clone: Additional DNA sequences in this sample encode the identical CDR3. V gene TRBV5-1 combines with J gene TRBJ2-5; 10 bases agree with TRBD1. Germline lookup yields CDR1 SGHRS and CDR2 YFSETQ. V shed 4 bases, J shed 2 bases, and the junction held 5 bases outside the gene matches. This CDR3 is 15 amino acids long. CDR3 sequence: CASSTGQGDQETQYF. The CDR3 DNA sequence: TGCGCCAGCAGCACCGGACAGGGGGATCAAGAGACCCAGTACTTC. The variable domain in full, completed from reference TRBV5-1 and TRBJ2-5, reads KAGVTQTPRYLIKTRGQQVTLSCSPISGHRSVSWYQQTPGQGLQFLFEYFSETQRNKGNFPGRFSGRQFSNSRSEMNVSTLELGDSALYLCASSTGQGDQETQYFGPGTRLLVL.

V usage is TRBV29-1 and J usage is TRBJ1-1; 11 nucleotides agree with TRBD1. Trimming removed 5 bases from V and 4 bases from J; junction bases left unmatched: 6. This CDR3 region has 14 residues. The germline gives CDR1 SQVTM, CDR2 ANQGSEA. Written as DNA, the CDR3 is TGCAGCGTTACACCGGGACAGGGGGTCACTGAAGCTTTCTTT. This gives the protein CSVTPGQGVTEAFF.

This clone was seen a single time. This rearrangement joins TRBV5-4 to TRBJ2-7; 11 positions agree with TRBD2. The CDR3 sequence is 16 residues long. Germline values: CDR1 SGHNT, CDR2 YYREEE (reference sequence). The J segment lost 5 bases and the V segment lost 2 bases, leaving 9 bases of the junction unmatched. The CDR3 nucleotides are TGTGCCAGCAGCTTCAAGTTAGCGGGAGGGCTTGACGAGCAGTACTTC. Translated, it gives CASSFKLAGGLDEQYF. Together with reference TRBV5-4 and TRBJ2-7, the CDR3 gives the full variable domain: ETGVTQSPTHLIKTRGQQVTLRCSSQSGHNTVSWYQQALGQGPQFIFQYYREEENGRGNFPPRFSGLQFPNYSSELNVNALELDDSALYLCASSFKLAGGLDEQYFGPGTRLTVT.

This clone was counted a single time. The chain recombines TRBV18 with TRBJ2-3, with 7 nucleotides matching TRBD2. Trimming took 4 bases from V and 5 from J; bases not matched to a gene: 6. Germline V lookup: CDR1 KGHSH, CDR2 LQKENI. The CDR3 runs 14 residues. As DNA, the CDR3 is TGTGCCAGCTCACGGGGGGGGACTGGAGATACGCAGTATTTT. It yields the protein CASSRGGTGDTQYF.

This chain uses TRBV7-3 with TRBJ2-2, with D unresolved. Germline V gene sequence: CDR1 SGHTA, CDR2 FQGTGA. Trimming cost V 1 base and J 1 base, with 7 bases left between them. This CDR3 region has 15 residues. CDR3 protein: CASSLIVGNTGELFF. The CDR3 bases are TGTGCCAGCAGCTTAATAGTCGGGAACACCGGGGAGCTGTTTTTT.

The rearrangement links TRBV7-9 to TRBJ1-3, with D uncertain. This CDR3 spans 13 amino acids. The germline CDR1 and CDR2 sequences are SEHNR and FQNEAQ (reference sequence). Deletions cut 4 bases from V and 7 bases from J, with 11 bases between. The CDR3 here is CASSSLSGNTIYF. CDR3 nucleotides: TGTGCCAGCAGCTCTCTTTCGGGTAACACCATATATTTT.

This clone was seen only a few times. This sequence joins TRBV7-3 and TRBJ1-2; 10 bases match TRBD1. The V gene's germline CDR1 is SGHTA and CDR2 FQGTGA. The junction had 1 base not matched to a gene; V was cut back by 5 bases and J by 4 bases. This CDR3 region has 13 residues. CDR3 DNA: TGTGCCAGCAGCGGACAGGGGGGCTATGGCTACACCTTC. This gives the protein CASSGQGGYGYTF.

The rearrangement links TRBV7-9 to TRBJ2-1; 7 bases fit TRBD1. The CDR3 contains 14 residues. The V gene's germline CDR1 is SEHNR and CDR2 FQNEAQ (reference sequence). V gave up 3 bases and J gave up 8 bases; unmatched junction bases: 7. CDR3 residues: CASSLGQGVYEQFF. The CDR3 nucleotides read TGTGCCAGCAGCTTGGGGCAGGGGGTCTATGAGCAGTTCTTC. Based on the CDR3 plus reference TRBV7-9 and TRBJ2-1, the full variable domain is DTGVSQNPRHKITKRGQNVTFRCDPISEHNRLYWYRQTLGQGPEFLTYFQNEAQLEKSRLLSDRFSAERPKGSFSTLEIQRTEQGDSAMYLCASSLGQGVYEQFFGPGTRLTVL.

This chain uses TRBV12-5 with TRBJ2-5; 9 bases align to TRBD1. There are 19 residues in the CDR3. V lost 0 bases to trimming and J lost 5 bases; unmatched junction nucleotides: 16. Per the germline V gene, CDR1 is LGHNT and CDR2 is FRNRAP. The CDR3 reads CASGLVRIRTGECGETQYF. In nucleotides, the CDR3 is TGTGCTAGTGGTTTGGTACGTATCCGGACAGGGGAGTGTGGCGAGACCCAGTACTTC.

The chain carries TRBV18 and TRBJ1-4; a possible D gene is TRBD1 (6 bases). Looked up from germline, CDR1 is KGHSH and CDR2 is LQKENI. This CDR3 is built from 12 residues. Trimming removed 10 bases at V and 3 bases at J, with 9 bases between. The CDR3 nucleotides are TGTGCCACCAGGACAGCTAATGAAAAACTGTTTTTT. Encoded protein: CATRTANEKLFF.

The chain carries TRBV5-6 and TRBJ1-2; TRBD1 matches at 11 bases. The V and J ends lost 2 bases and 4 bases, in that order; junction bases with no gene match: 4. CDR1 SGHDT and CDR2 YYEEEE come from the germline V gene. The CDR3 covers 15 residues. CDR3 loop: CASSFRGQGAYGYTF. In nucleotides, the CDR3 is TGTGCCAGCAGCTTCCGAGGACAGGGGGCCTATGGCTACACCTTC.

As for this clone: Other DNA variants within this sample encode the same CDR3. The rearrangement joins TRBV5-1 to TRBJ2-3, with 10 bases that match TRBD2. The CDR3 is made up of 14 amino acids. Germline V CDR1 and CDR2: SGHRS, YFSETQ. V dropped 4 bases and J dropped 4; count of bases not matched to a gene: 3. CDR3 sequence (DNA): TGCGCCAGCAGCCCGGGGACTAGCGCAGATACGCAGTATTTT. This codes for CASSPGTSADTQYF.

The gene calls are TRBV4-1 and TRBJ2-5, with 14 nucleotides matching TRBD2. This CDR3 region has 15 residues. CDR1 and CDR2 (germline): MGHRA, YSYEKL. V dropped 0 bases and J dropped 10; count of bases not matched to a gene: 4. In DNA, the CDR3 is TGCGCCAGCAGCCAAGAGGGACTAGCGGGAGCCTACCAGTACTTC. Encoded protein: CASSQEGLAGAYQYF.

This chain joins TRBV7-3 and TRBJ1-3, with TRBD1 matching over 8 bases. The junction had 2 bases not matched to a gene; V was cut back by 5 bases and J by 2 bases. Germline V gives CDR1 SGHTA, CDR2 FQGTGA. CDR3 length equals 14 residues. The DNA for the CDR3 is TGTGCCAGCAGCCTGACAGGGGCTGGAAACACCATATATTTT. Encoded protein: CASSLTGAGNTIYF.

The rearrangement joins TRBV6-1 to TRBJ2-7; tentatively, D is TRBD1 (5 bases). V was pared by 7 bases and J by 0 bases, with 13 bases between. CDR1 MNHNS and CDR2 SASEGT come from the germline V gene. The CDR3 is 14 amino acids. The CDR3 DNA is TGTGCCAGCATCCCATGGGGCAGCTCCTACGAGCAGTACTTC. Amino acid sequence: CASIPWGSSYEQYF.

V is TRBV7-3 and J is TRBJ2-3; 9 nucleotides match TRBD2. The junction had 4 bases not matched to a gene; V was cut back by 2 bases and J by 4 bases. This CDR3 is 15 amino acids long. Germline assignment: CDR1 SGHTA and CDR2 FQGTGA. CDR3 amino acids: CASSLGGGGADTQYF. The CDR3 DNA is TGTGCCAGCAGCTTAGGCGGGGGGGGAGCAGATACGCAGTATTTT.